Listed here are 20 T cell receptor beta chains from one sample, sequenced in a study of identical twins. TCRdb passed the 5' RACE reads through MiXCR, listing each CDR3 protein once. The repertoire includes 600,000 to 850,000 distinct CDR3 sequences, around a sixth of them detected once, and about an eighth sits in the top ten. This sample was shared with a second study, whose subject was T cells expressing NK-cell markers.

Sequenced material: PBMCs. The receptor source for this set is a young woman in good health.

The gene calls are TRBV6-1 and TRBJ1-2, with 9 bases that match TRBD1. V gave up 6 bases and J gave up 7 bases; unmatched junction bases: 9. Germline values: CDR1 MNHNS, CDR2 SASEGT. This CDR3 is 14 amino acids long. The CDR3 spells CASRAGTGRSGYTF. DNA of the CDR3: TGTGCCAGCAGAGCCGGGACAGGGAGGTCTGGCTACACCTTC.

The rearrangement links TRBV5-1 to TRBJ1-5, with D uncertain. Trimming stripped 4 bases from V and 5 bases from J, with 13 bases between. CDR1 is SGHRS and CDR2 is YFSETQ in the germline V gene. The CDR3 extends over 14 amino acids. As DNA, the CDR3 is TGCGCCAGCAGCCCCGGACGGGGTGATCAGCCCCAGCATTTT. It specifies CASSPGRGDQPQHF.

This clonotype was seen a handful of times. The V gene is TRBV20-1, the J gene TRBJ1-1; D gene uncertain. V was pared by 1 base and J by 1 base, with 7 bases between. The V gene's germline CDR1 is DFQATT and CDR2 SNEGSKA (reference sequence). The CDR3 totals 13 residues. This chain's CDR3 is CSARVGRNTEAFF. The CDR3, as DNA: TGCAGTGCTAGAGTCGGACGGAACACTGAAGCTTTCTTT.

This clonotype showed up just a few times. The V call is TRBV12-3 or TRBV12-4, the J call TRBJ2-3; weak D call: TRBD2 (5 bases). This CDR3 is built from 14 residues. V was clipped by 3 bases and J by 2 bases, with 9 bases between them. CDR3 protein: CASSFTRNTDTQYF. The CDR3 nucleotides are TGTGCCAGCAGTTTTACTAGAAACACAGATACGCAGTATTTT.

This clonotype was seen only a few times. The V gene is TRBV5-1, the J gene TRBJ1-1, with D unclear. Trimming cost V 4 bases and J 0 bases, with 13 bases left between them. CDR1 and CDR2 (germline): SGHRS, YFSETQ. This CDR3 contains 15 residues. The CDR3 nucleotides read TGCGCCAGCAGCAAACCTCAGGCTTTGAACACTGAAGCTTTCTTT. It translates to CASSKPQALNTEAFF.

This chain links TRBV10-3 with TRBJ1-5; D possibly corresponds to TRBD1 (5 bases). CDR1 is ENHRY, CDR2 SYGVKD, per germline. This CDR3 spans 13 amino acids. V lost 6 bases to trimming and J lost 1 base, with 7 bases between them. The CDR3 region has the DNA TGTGCCATCAGAGGGGAAAGCAATCAGCCCCAGCATTTT. Translated: CAIRGESNQPQHF.

The V gene is TRBV3-1, the J gene TRBJ2-1; weak D call: TRBD2 (5 bases). From germline, CDR1 is LGHDT and CDR2 YNNKEL (reference sequence). V gave up 1 base and J gave up 9 bases, with 13 bases separating them. The CDR3 sequence is 14 residues long. This CDR3 is CASSQVPSGLEQFF. DNA for the CDR3: TGTGCCAGCAGCCAAGTGCCCAGCGGCCTTGAGCAGTTCTTC.

This clonotype was seen once. The CDR3 does not end in the conserved phenylalanine or tryptophan, so this is likely a read error. V is TRBV6-1 and J is TRBJ1-2; D remains ambiguous. Trimming cost V 6 bases and J 2 bases, with 19 bases left between them. There are 16 residues in the CDR3. Germline CDR1 and CDR2: MNHNS and SASEGT. DNA for the CDR3: TGTGCCAGCAGCCACTTCCAGGCACAACCAAACTATGGCTACACCTTA. Amino acid sequence: CASSHFQAQPNYGYTL.

This clonotype was detected a few times. The V gene is TRBV12-3 or TRBV12-4, the J gene TRBJ1-4; the D is unclear. This CDR3 region has 12 residues. Trimming cost V 2 bases and J 7 bases, with 5 bases left between them. The CDR3 loop is CASSLRVEKLFF. CDR3 DNA sequence: TGTGCCAGCAGTTTAAGGGTTGAAAAACTGTTTTTT.

This clonotype was found a few times. The chain couples TRBV20-1 to TRBJ2-7; TRBD2 matches at 14 bases. Unmatched junction bases numbered 2, after V lost 1 base and J lost 6 bases. The CDR3 covers 14 residues. Per the germline V gene, CDR1 is DFQATT and CDR2 is SNEGSKA (reference sequence). In nucleotides, the CDR3 is TGCAGTGCTAGAGGTGGACTAGCGGGAGGCGAGCAGTACTTC. Encoded protein: CSARGGLAGGEQYF.

The genes are TRBV12-3 or TRBV12-4 and TRBJ1-5; D possibly corresponds to TRBD1 (5 bases). Trimming pared 5 bases from V and 6 bases from J, leaving 14 bases between. The CDR3 sequence is 14 residues long. The CDR3 sequence is CASSEPGFGQPQHF. In DNA, the CDR3 is TGTGCCAGCAGTGAACCAGGGTTTGGTCAGCCCCAGCATTTT.

This clonotype was observed a few times. The chain employs TRBV3-1 and TRBJ1-4, with D maybe TRBD1 (6 bases). V lost 0 bases and J 10 bases, leaving 15 bases between the germline ends. Per germline, CDR1 LGHDT and CDR2 YNNKEL (reference sequence). CDR3 length equals 15 residues. Here the CDR3 DNA reads TGTGCCAGCAGCCAAGACAGGGGATCTCTTGGAAAACTGTTTTTT. Protein product: CASSQDRGSLGKLFF.

This clonotype was counted many times. The J gene is TRBJ2-2, the V gene TRBV12-3 or TRBV12-4, with D perhaps given as TRBD1 or TRBD2 (5 bases each). The CDR3 covers 14 residues. The V gene lost 3 bases and the J gene lost 1 base, with 6 bases spanning the gap. CDR3 DNA sequence: TGTGCCAGCAGTTTGGGGGTGAACACCGGGGAGCTGTTTTTT. Translation: CASSLGVNTGELFF.

The chain employs TRBV12-3 or TRBV12-4 and TRBJ1-1; weak D call: TRBD1 (6 bases). V dropped 6 bases and J dropped 8 bases, with 13 bases sitting between them. This CDR3 is built from 12 residues. CDR3 amino acids: CASRPPQGEAFF. CDR3 nucleotide sequence: TGTGCCAGCAGACCTCCTCAGGGGGAAGCTTTCTTT.

This rearrangement joins TRBV2 to TRBJ2-1, with 8 nucleotides matching TRBD2. The CDR3 has 15 residues. The J segment lost 0 bases and the V segment lost 6 bases, leaving 4 bases of the junction unmatched. Germline V gives CDR1 SNHLY, CDR2 FYNNEI. The CDR3 is CASRAGDPSYNEQFF. CDR3 sequence (DNA): TGTGCCAGCAGAGCGGGAGACCCCTCCTACAATGAGCAGTTCTTC.

The chain joins TRBV27 to TRBJ2-5, with D perhaps assigned TRBD1 or TRBD2 (5 bases each). Germline CDR1 is MNHEY and CDR2 is SMNVEV (reference sequence). The CDR3 length is 16 residues. Trimming pared 5 bases from V and 3 bases from J, leaving 19 bases between. The CDR3 nucleotides are TGTGCCAGCAGTCCTGGGCCGGGGCTTCGAGAAGAGACCCAGTACTTC. It yields the protein CASSPGPGLREETQYF.

In this sample, this clonotype turned up a few times. This rearrangement joins TRBV27 to TRBJ2-2; D possibly corresponds to TRBD2 (5 bases). V gave up 6 bases and J gave up 6 bases, with 17 bases separating them. Per the germline V gene, CDR1 is MNHEY and CDR2 is SMNVEV (reference sequence). The CDR3 loop spans 15 amino acids. This CDR3 is CASSTRPGRAGELFF. For the CDR3, the DNA is TGTGCCAGCAGCACCCGGCCGGGGAGAGCCGGGGAGCTGTTTTTT.

V gene TRBV6-2 or TRBV6-3 combines with J gene TRBJ2-7; the D is unclear. The CDR3 loop spans 15 amino acids. Trimming took 8 bases from V and 0 from J, leaving 17 bases between them. From germline, CDR1 is MNHEY and CDR2 SVGEGT. The CDR3 bases are TGTGCCAGCGATGCCCGGATGCGCCCCTCCTACGAGCAGTACTTC. Translating gives CASDARMRPSYEQYF.

This clonotype has more than one count but fewer than ten. This chain links TRBV20-1 with TRBJ2-1, with 7 bases identical to TRBD1. The CDR3 is made up of 16 amino acids. V trimming: 3 bases; J trimming: 4 bases; junction bases outside the gene matches: 12. The germline V gene encodes CDR1 DFQATT and CDR2 SNEGSKA (reference sequence). The chain's CDR3 is CSASATLTGSYNEQFF. DNA for the CDR3: TGCAGTGCTAGTGCCACCTTGACAGGGTCATACAATGAGCAGTTCTTC.

The V gene is TRBV5-1, the J gene TRBJ2-5; TRBD2 agrees at 8 bases. V lost 3 bases to trimming and J lost 5 bases; unmatched junction nucleotides: 9. Germline V gene data show CDR1 as SGHRS and CDR2 as YFSETQ. The CDR3 covers 15 residues. CDR3 in DNA: TGCGCCAGCAGCTCGGGCAGACTAGCGAGGGAGACCCAGTACTTC. It codes for CASSSGRLARETQYF.